Following are 27 T cell receptor beta chains from one sample sequenced in a study of patients and donors after allogeneic stem cell transplantation. From the RT-PCR reads, TCRdb called clonotypes with MiXCR, one entry per CDR3 protein. The sample shows 84,000 or so distinct CDR3 sequences, about 48% of them seen only once. The material sequenced was blood, either unsorted or a sorted T cell fraction (not recorded which). The source of these receptors is a human donor who was either an allogeneic HSCT recipient or a stem cell or donor lymphocyte infusion donor (not recorded which). It is not recorded whose cells these are; they may come from a transplant donor.

This sequence joins TRBV20-1 and TRBJ1-6; D gene ambiguous. This CDR3 is 15 amino acids long. Trimming cost V 0 bases and J 2 bases, with 8 bases left between them. Per the germline V gene, CDR1 is DFQATT and CDR2 is SNEGSKA (reference sequence). The CDR3 here is CSAREAETYNSPLHF. The DNA of the CDR3 is TGCAGTGCTAGAGAGGCAGAAACCTATAATTCACCCCTCCACTTT.

CDR3 DNA: TGTGCCTGGTTGGTAGGCAACTATGGCTACACCTTC. It specifies CAWLVGNYGYTF. The chain is built from TRBV30 and TRBJ1-2, with D unclear. Trimming cost V 5 bases and J 2 bases, with 9 bases left between them. Germline V lookup: CDR1 GTSNPN, CDR2 SVGIG (reference sequence). The CDR3 is made up of 12 amino acids. The complete variable domain, with remaining parts taken from reference TRBV30 and TRBJ1-2, reads SQTIHQWPATLVQPVGSPLSLECTVEGTSNPNLYWYRQAAGRGLQLLFYSVGIGQISSEVPQNLSASRPQDRQFILSSKKLLLSDSGFYLCAWLVGNYGYTFGSGTRLTVV.

The genes are TRBV28 and TRBJ1-1, with D perhaps matching TRBD1 (5 bases). Deletions cut 7 bases from V and 5 bases from J, with 14 bases between. The germline gives CDR1 MDHEN, CDR2 SYDVKM. The CDR3 totals 13 residues. The CDR3 reads CASNNRMRTEAFF. The DNA for the CDR3 is TGTGCCAGCAATAACAGGATGCGAACTGAAGCTTTCTTT. Full variable domain (rest looked up from reference TRBV28 and TRBJ1-1): DVKVTQSSRYLVKRTGEKVFLECVQDMDHENMFWYRQDPGLGLRLIYFSYDVKMKEKGDIPEGYSVSREKKERFSLILESASTNQTSMYLCASNNRMRTEAFFGQGTRLTVV.

Only a few counts were recorded for this clonotype. The CDR3 region is CASSERDRAARPQHF. Written as DNA, the CDR3 is TGTGCCAGCAGTGAAAGGGACAGGGCGGCTCGGCCCCAGCATTTT. The rearrangement joins TRBV28 to TRBJ1-5, with TRBD1 matching over 9 bases. With V trimmed by 5 bases and J by 9 bases, 11 bases remained unmatched. Germline-derived CDR1 and CDR2 are MDHEN and SYDVKM. There are 15 residues in the CDR3.

J is TRBJ1-2 and V is TRBV27; 9 nucleotides align to TRBD1. The V segment lost 3 bases and the J segment 7 bases; nucleotides outside the gene matches: 9. CDR3 size: 15 residues. Germline CDR1 is MNHEY and CDR2 is SMNVEV (reference sequence). The CDR3: CASSFRPTGGGGYTF. The CDR3 DNA sequence: TGTGCCAGCAGTTTTCGCCCGACAGGGGGTGGTGGCTACACCTTC.

The J gene is TRBJ1-6, the V gene TRBV11-2, with D perhaps TRBD1 (5 bases). The germline V and J ends were trimmed by 3 bases and 7 bases, with 16 bases remaining between them. Germline-derived CDR1 and CDR2 are SGHAT and FQNNGV. The CDR3 contains 16 residues. This CDR3 reads CASSLVMQGWNSPLHF. The DNA of the CDR3 is TGTGCCAGCAGCTTGGTCATGCAGGGATGGAATTCACCCCTCCACTTT. Drawing the rest from reference TRBV11-2 and TRBJ1-6, the complete variable domain is EAGVAQSPRYKIIEKRQSVAFWCNPISGHATLYWYQQILGQGPKLLIQFQNNGVVDDSQLPKDRFSAERLKGVDSTLKIQPAKLEDSAVYLCASSLVMQGWNSPLHFGNGTRLTVT.

In this sample, this clonotype turned up once. The V call is TRBV27, the J call TRBJ1-5; 8 bases are a match to TRBD1. Germline CDR1 MNHEY, CDR2 SMNVEV (reference sequence). V dropped 7 bases and J dropped 2; count of bases not matched to a gene: 4. This CDR3 region has 14 residues. DNA of the CDR3: TGTGCCAGCACCATGACAGGGGGCAATCAGCCCCAGCATTTT. It codes for CASTMTGGNQPQHF.

The rearrangement uses TRBV12-3 or TRBV12-4 and TRBJ1-1; D is ambiguous. This CDR3 is built from 11 residues. V shed 2 bases and J shed 6 bases, with 4 bases lying between them. In nucleotides, the CDR3 is TGTGCCAGCAGTTTAAAAGCTGAAGCTTTCTTT. Its translation: CASSLKAEAFF.

This sequence joins TRBV6-6 and TRBJ1-1, with a possible D match to TRBD1 (5 bases). Germline CDR1 MNHNY, CDR2 SVGAGI (reference sequence). The CDR3 length is 15 residues. Deletions cut 5 bases from V and 2 bases from J, with 15 bases between. CDR3 loop: CASSDWEGTNTEAFF. Written as DNA, the CDR3 is TGTGCCAGCAGTGACTGGGAGGGGACTAACACTGAAGCTTTCTTT.

This sequence joins TRBV29-1 and TRBJ1-5; D gene uncertain. Germline V CDR1 and CDR2: SQVTM, ANQGSEA. The CDR3 totals 13 residues. Trimming cost V 6 bases and J 0 bases, with 9 bases left between them. This chain's CDR3 is CSVESGSNQPQHF. CDR3 DNA: TGCAGCGTAGAGTCGGGTAGCAATCAGCCCCAGCATTTT.

V and J are TRBV9 and TRBJ1-4; no firm D call. V gave up 0 bases and J gave up 5 bases, with 8 bases separating them. CDR3 length equals 14 residues. The germline gives CDR1 SGDLS, CDR2 YYNGEE. Here the CDR3 DNA reads TGTGCCAGCAGCGTAGGGGCCTCCAATGAAAAACTGTTTTTT. It specifies CASSVGASNEKLFF.

This chain connects TRBV6-2 or TRBV6-3 to TRBJ1-2; 10 positions match TRBD1. Germline V gene sequence: CDR1 MNHEY, CDR2 SVGEGT. The CDR3 is made up of 15 amino acids. J gave up 8 bases and V 6 bases, and 12 bases lay outside the gene matches. The CDR3 sequence is CASRPTGTGADGYTF. For the CDR3, the DNA is TGTGCCAGCAGACCCACCGGGACAGGGGCCGACGGCTACACCTTC.

This chain links TRBV5-1 with TRBJ2-7; perhaps TRBD2 as D (5 bases). Germline V gene lookup returns CDR1 SGHRS and CDR2 YFSETQ. The CDR3 sequence is 16 residues long. Trimming removed 0 bases at V and 0 bases at J, with 13 bases between. The CDR3 reads CASSLAGIRYSYEQYF. The CDR3, as DNA: TGCGCCAGCAGCTTGGCGGGGATTAGGTACTCCTACGAGCAGTACTTC.

The chain links TRBV12-3 or TRBV12-4 to TRBJ1-5, with D maybe TRBD1 (6 bases). V was trimmed by 8 bases and J by 6 bases, leaving 14 bases between them. There are 13 residues in the CDR3. This CDR3 reads CASRGGALQPQHF. In DNA, the CDR3 is TGTGCCAGCCGAGGGGGGGCGCTTCAGCCCCAGCATTTT.

The CDR3 region is CASSRLITQDTQYF. Here the CDR3 DNA reads TGTGCCAGCAGCCGATTAATCACCCAGGATACGCAGTATTTT. The chain joins TRBV14 to TRBJ2-3; D gene unclear. V shed 4 bases and J shed 6 bases, with 14 bases lying between them. Germline-derived CDR1 and CDR2 are SGHDN and FVKESK. This CDR3 region has 14 residues.

The sample holds a few counts of this clonotype. The rearrangement links TRBV4-3 to TRBJ1-2, with a weak D call TRBD1 (5 bases). The CDR3 loop spans 14 amino acids. The germline V gene has CDR1 LGHNA and CDR2 YSLEER. Trimming pared 1 base from V and 3 bases from J, leaving 9 bases between. CDR3 DNA sequence: TGCGCCAGCAGCCAAGCCGACAGCTACTATGGCTACACCTTC. Translation: CASSQADSYYGYTF.

The chain has TRBV25-1 and TRBJ2-1; 7 nucleotides match TRBD1. The CDR3 runs to 15 residues. Germline V gives CDR1 MGHDK, CDR2 SYGVNS. V shed 3 bases and J 3 bases; nucleotides not matched to a gene: 5. The CDR3 spells CASSDPGGFYNEQFF. CDR3 sequence (DNA): TGTGCCAGCAGTGATCCAGGGGGATTCTACAATGAGCAGTTCTTC.

The chain recombines TRBV5-5 with TRBJ1-2; possibly TRBD1 for D (5 bases). V lost 3 bases and J lost 2, with 8 bases in between. Germline V gene data show CDR1 as SGHKS and CDR2 as YYEKEE (reference sequence). The CDR3 runs 13 residues. The CDR3 protein is CASSSQVNYGYTF. CDR3 DNA: TGTGCCAGCAGCTCACAGGTGAACTATGGCTACACCTTC.

The chain's CDR3 is CASRSGSLAEAFF. The DNA of the CDR3 is TGCGCCAGCAGAAGTGGGAGTTTAGCTGAAGCTTTCTTT. The chain has TRBV5-1 and TRBJ1-1, with no clear D. The CDR3 has 13 amino acids. V was pared by 5 bases and J by 6 bases, with 14 bases between. Germline CDR1 and CDR2: SGHRS and YFSETQ.

The rearrangement joins TRBV5-1 to TRBJ1-4, with a possible D match to TRBD1 (6 bases). This CDR3 comprises 16 residues. Germline CDR1 and CDR2: SGHRS and YFSETQ. V was clipped by 0 bases and J by 3 bases, with 12 bases between them. This CDR3 reads CASSLERGSANEKLFF. The CDR3 coding sequence is TGCGCCAGCAGCTTGGAAAGGGGGAGTGCTAATGAAAAACTGTTTTTT.

In its sample, this clonotype was seen a few times. The gene calls are TRBV10-3 and TRBJ1-3; TRBD1 is a possible D gene (5 bases). The CDR3 is made up of 14 amino acids. The V gene's germline CDR1 is ENHRY and CDR2 SYGVKD. V lost 6 bases, J lost 0 bases, and 9 bases lay in between. The CDR3 nucleotides are TGTGCCATCAGCCAACAGGACTCTGGAAACACCATATATTTT. Protein: CAISQQDSGNTIYF.

V gene TRBV9 combines with J gene TRBJ2-1; D ambiguous. Germline V gives CDR1 SGDLS, CDR2 YYNGEE. The CDR3 loop spans 12 amino acids. Deletions cut 0 bases from V and 6 bases from J, with 4 bases between. The CDR3 sequence is CASSVGANEQFF. Here the CDR3 DNA reads TGTGCCAGCAGCGTAGGGGCCAATGAGCAGTTCTTC.

The CDR3 spells CASSEWVSGNEQYF. The CDR3 bases are TGTGCCAGCAGTGAATGGGTTAGCGGAAACGAGCAGTACTTC. The J gene is TRBJ2-7, the V gene TRBV25-1; a possible D gene is TRBD2 (6 bases). V lost 1 base to trimming and J lost 5 bases, with 12 bases between them. The CDR3 length is 14 residues. The germline V gene has CDR1 MGHDK and CDR2 SYGVNS.

The chain recombines TRBV10-3 with TRBJ1-2, with 10 nucleotides matching TRBD1. This CDR3 is 16 amino acids long. CDR1 is ENHRY, CDR2 SYGVKD, per germline. V lost 8 bases to trimming and J lost 2 bases; unmatched junction nucleotides: 11. The CDR3 DNA reads TGTGCCATCGGAGTGGGACAGGGGAAACTGAACTATGGCTACACCTTC. Translation: CAIGVGQGKLNYGYTF.

V gene TRBV10-2 combines with J gene TRBJ1-2; a weak D match, TRBD1 (5 bases). Germline V gene sequence: CDR1 WSHSY, CDR2 SAAADI. Deletions cut 3 bases from V and 4 bases from J, with 9 bases between. This CDR3 is built from 13 residues. CDR3 in DNA: TGCGCCAGCAGTGAAAGACAGTCCTATGGCTACACCTTC. This codes for CASSERQSYGYTF.

The chain joins TRBV20-1 to TRBJ1-5; D might be TRBD1 (5 bases). Germline CDR1 reads DFQATT; CDR2 reads SNEGSKA (reference sequence). The V end lost 0 bases, the J end lost 11 bases, and 14 bases lay between the germline ends. The length of the CDR3 is 13 residues. For the CDR3, the DNA is TGCAGTGCTAGAGATGTGGGGGTTTCAACCCAGCATTTT. It is translated as CSARDVGVSTQHF.

The rearrangement uses TRBV6-5 and TRBJ1-4; 7 nucleotides line up with TRBD1. Germline V gene data show CDR1 as MNHEY and CDR2 as SVGAGI. This CDR3 has 13 residues. The ends lost 11 bases at V and 4 bases at J; junction bases unmatched: 7. The CDR3 spells CAGQTGLNEKLFF. CDR3 nucleotide sequence: TGTGCCGGCCAGACAGGGCTTAATGAAAAACTGTTTTTT.